The 19 T cell receptor beta chains listed next were all sequenced from one sample in a study of shared clonotypes between healthy human individuals. Naive CD8 cells comprised CD45RO-negative, CCR7-positively selected cells, excluding terminally differentiated effector memory CD45RA+ cells. Data came from immunoSEQ multiplex PCR; TCRdb stores just in-frame clones and leaves some out. The sample yields around 2.1 million clones, 90% to 95% seen once. The sequenced sample consisted of naive CD8+ T cells from PBMCs. These receptors were taken from a man aged 18-30 years in good health. Some clones in this sample may be carry-over from other donors' samples.

For the CDR3, the DNA is TGTGCCAGCAGCTTAGAAGCTTGGAGCTCCTACAATGAGCAGTTCTTC. Amino acid sequence: CASSLEAWSSYNEQFF. The rearrangement joins TRBV7-9 to TRBJ2-1; D is uncertain. V was cut by 1 base and J by 0 bases, with 10 bases left in between. The CDR3 extends over 16 amino acids. CDR1 and CDR2 from the germline V gene are SEHNR and FQNEAQ (reference sequence).

The V call is TRBV15, the J call TRBJ2-1; D is perhaps TRBD1 (6 bases). In germline, CDR1 is LNHNV, CDR2 YYDKDF (reference sequence). V was cut by 4 bases and J by 2 bases, with 12 bases left in between. The CDR3 contains 15 residues. The DNA for the CDR3 is TGTGCCACCAGCAAGCAAGGACAGACCTACAATGAGCAGTTCTTC. Its translation is CATSKQGQTYNEQFF.

This chain joins TRBV5-1 and TRBJ1-4; 10 bases match TRBD1. Germline-derived CDR1 and CDR2 are SGHRS and YFSETQ. Trimming cost V 1 base and J 2 bases; bases outside gene matches: 5. The CDR3 covers 17 residues. The CDR3 sequence: CASSLWSTGGTNEKLFF. CDR3 coding DNA: TGCGCCAGCAGCTTGTGGTCGACAGGGGGCACTAATGAAAAACTGTTTTTT.

Written as DNA, the CDR3 is TGTGCCAGCAGCTTGGAACTAACCCAAGAGACCCAGTACTTC. It is translated as CASSLELTQETQYF. The rearrangement links TRBV5-4 to TRBJ2-5; D remains unclear. The CDR3 consists of 14 residues. V shed 0 bases and J shed 1 base, with 7 bases lying between them. The germline V gene has CDR1 SGHNT and CDR2 YYREEE (reference sequence). Together with reference TRBV5-4 and TRBJ2-5, the CDR3 gives the full variable domain: ETGVTQSPTHLIKTRGQQVTLRCSSQSGHNTVSWYQQALGQGPQFIFQYYREEENGRGNFPPRFSGLQFPNYSSELNVNALELDDSALYLCASSLELTQETQYFGPGTRLLVL.

The rearrangement uses TRBV11-2 and TRBJ2-2; the D is unclear. Trimming left V 6 bases short and J 0 bases short, with 8 bases between. CDR1 is SGHAT, CDR2 FQNNGV, per germline. The CDR3 contains 14 residues. Here the CDR3 DNA reads TGTGCCAGCAGAACCGGGTCGAACACCGGGGAGCTGTTTTTT. Protein sequence: CASRTGSNTGELFF.

The chain couples TRBV29-1 to TRBJ2-7; D may be TRBD2 (6 bases). The CDR3 runs 15 residues. Germline V CDR1 and CDR2: SQVTM, ANQGSEA. The V end was cut by 1 base, the J end by 0 bases, with 13 bases between. The CDR3 DNA is TGCAGCGTTGAAGCGTTCGCGGGGCACTCCTACGAGCAGTACTTC. The encoded protein is CSVEAFAGHSYEQYF.

The rearrangement links TRBV13 to TRBJ2-3; TRBD1 is a possible D gene (5 bases). Germline assignment: CDR1 PRHDT and CDR2 FYEKMQ (reference sequence). V was clipped by 2 bases and J by 2 bases, with 11 bases between them. The CDR3 runs 15 residues. CDR3 bases: TGTGCCAGCAGCTTACAGCCGGACAACACAGATACGCAGTATTTT. Translating it yields CASSLQPDNTDTQYF.

V gene TRBV13 combines with J gene TRBJ2-7; TRBD1 is a possible D gene (6 bases). The germline V and J ends were trimmed by 5 bases and 5 bases, with 10 bases remaining between them. This CDR3 region has 12 residues. In germline, CDR1 is PRHDT, CDR2 FYEKMQ (reference sequence). CDR3 nucleotides: TGTGCCAGCAGCGACAGGTCCCACGAGCAGTACTTC. This sequence encodes CASSDRSHEQYF.

The chain has TRBV7-9 and TRBJ2-7; 7 bases map to TRBD2. The germline V gene has CDR1 SEHNR and CDR2 FQNEAQ (reference sequence). The trim removed 4 bases at V and 5 bases at J, leaving 17 bases unmatched. CDR3 size: 17 residues. The CDR3 sequence: CASSSPRGGVLADEQYF. The CDR3 DNA sequence: TGTGCCAGCAGCTCGCCTCGGGGAGGGGTTCTAGCGGACGAGCAGTACTTC.

Concerning this clone itself: Other nucleotide sequences in the sample specify the same CDR3. This chain connects TRBV4-1 to TRBJ1-1; D unresolved. CDR1 MGHRA and CDR2 YSYEKL come from the germline V gene. V lost 0 bases, J lost 0 bases, and 5 bases lay in between. The CDR3 covers 14 residues. The CDR3 region is CASSQDSLNTEAFF. In DNA, the CDR3 is TGCGCCAGCAGCCAAGATTCCCTGAACACTGAAGCTTTCTTT.

V usage is TRBV4-1 and J usage is TRBJ2-7; either TRBD1 or TRBD2 may supply D (5 bases each). With 0 bases removed from V and 6 bases from J, the gap between germline ends came to 15 bases. Germline CDR1 MGHRA, CDR2 YSYEKL. This CDR3 region has 15 residues. CDR3 DNA: TGCGCCAGCAGCCAAGATGTTAGGACGGGACCCGAGCAGTACTTC. Residues: CASSQDVRTGPEQYF.

Points on this clone: Distinct nucleotide sequences in the sample also encode this CDR3. This sequence joins TRBV27 and TRBJ2-7; a weak D match, TRBD2 (6 bases). The CDR3 runs to 12 residues. V lost 3 bases and J 3 bases, leaving 6 bases between the germline ends. From germline, CDR1 is MNHEY and CDR2 SMNVEV (reference sequence). The CDR3 spells CASSFGGYEQYF. CDR3 sequence (DNA): TGTGCCAGCAGTTTCGGGGGCTACGAGCAGTACTTC.

V usage is TRBV27 and J usage is TRBJ2-7; 8 nucleotides align to TRBD1. Germline V CDR1 and CDR2: MNHEY, SMNVEV (reference sequence). This CDR3 contains 14 residues. With 8 bases clipped from V and 3 bases from J, the junction kept 9 bases outside the gene matches. CDR3 protein: CASSEGQEYYEQYF. For the CDR3, the DNA is TGTGCCAGCTCGGAGGGACAGGAATACTACGAGCAGTACTTC.

V usage is TRBV5-6 and J usage is TRBJ1-2; 7 bases are a match to TRBD1. The germline CDR1 and CDR2 sequences are SGHDT and YYEEEE. The CDR3 is made up of 14 amino acids. Trimming removed 5 bases from V and 4 bases from J; junction bases left unmatched: 8. CDR3 bases: TGTGCCAGCAGGGAAATGACAGGGATCTATGGCTACACCTTC. Translated: CASREMTGIYGYTF.

The V and J genes are TRBV4-1 and TRBJ2-7; D is unresolved. CDR1 and CDR2 (germline): MGHRA, YSYEKL. The CDR3 sequence is 15 residues long. V lost 0 bases and J 2 bases, leaving 11 bases between the germline ends. The CDR3 loop reads CASSQDRAQPYEQYF. The CDR3 bases are TGCGCCAGCAGCCAAGATCGGGCACAGCCCTACGAGCAGTACTTC.

On this clone itself: The junction and the germline gene differ at one end; a read error may be behind it. The chain carries TRBV14 and TRBJ1-3, with D perhaps matching TRBD1 (5 bases). CDR3 length equals 15 residues. Germline V gives CDR1 SGHDN, CDR2 FVKESK. The CDR3 loop is CASSQDRGSGNIIYF. CDR3 nucleotides: TGTGCCAGCAGCCAAGACCGGGGCTCTGGAAACATCATATATTTT.

Details on this clone: At the DNA level, this CDR3 is encoded by other sequences in the same sample as well. The gene calls are TRBV27 and TRBJ1-5; possible D gene TRBD1, 6 bases. This CDR3 comprises 15 residues. Germline V gives CDR1 MNHEY, CDR2 SMNVEV (reference sequence). The V end was cut by 4 bases, the J end by 0 bases, with 10 bases between. This CDR3 reads CASSSGQYSNQPQHF. In DNA form, the CDR3 reads TGTGCCAGCAGTTCCGGACAGTATAGCAATCAGCCCCAGCATTTT.

V is TRBV11-2 and J is TRBJ2-5, with D maybe TRBD2 (6 bases). The CDR3 consists of 16 residues. V was clipped by 1 base and J by 4 bases, with 16 bases between them. The V gene's germline CDR1 is SGHAT and CDR2 FQNNGV. CDR3 sequence (DNA): TGTGCCAGCAGCTTAGCCGGGGGAGGCCTCATAGAGACCCAGTACTTC. It codes for CASSLAGGGLIETQYF.

The CDR3 reads CASSGGLAGVYSEQYF. In nucleotides, the CDR3 is TGTGCCAGCAGCGGGGGACTAGCGGGAGTATATAGCGAGCAGTACTTC. The chain carries TRBV9 and TRBJ2-7; 14 nucleotides match TRBD2. Trimming removed 3 bases from V and 6 bases from J; junction bases left unmatched: 8. Germline loops: CDR1 SGDLS, CDR2 YYNGEE. This CDR3 comprises 16 residues.